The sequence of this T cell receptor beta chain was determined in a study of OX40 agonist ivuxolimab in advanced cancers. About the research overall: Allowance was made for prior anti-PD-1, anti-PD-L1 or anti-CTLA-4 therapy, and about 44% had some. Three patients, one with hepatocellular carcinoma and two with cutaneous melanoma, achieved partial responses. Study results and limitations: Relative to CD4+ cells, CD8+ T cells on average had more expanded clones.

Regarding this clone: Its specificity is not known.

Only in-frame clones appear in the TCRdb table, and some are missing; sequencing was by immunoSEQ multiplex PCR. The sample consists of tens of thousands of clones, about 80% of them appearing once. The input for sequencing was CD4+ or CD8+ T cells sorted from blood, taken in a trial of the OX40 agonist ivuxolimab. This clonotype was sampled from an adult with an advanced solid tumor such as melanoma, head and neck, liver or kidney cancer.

The CDR3: CASTPQGGNTIYF. The CDR3 coding sequence is TGTGCCAGCACCCCGCAGGGGGGAAACACCATATATTTT. The rearrangement uses TRBV28 and TRBJ1-3; possible D gene TRBD1, 6 bases. The V and J ends lost 7 bases and 4 bases respectively, with 11 bases between them. The germline V gene has CDR1 MDHEN and CDR2 SYDVKM. The CDR3 has 13 residues.